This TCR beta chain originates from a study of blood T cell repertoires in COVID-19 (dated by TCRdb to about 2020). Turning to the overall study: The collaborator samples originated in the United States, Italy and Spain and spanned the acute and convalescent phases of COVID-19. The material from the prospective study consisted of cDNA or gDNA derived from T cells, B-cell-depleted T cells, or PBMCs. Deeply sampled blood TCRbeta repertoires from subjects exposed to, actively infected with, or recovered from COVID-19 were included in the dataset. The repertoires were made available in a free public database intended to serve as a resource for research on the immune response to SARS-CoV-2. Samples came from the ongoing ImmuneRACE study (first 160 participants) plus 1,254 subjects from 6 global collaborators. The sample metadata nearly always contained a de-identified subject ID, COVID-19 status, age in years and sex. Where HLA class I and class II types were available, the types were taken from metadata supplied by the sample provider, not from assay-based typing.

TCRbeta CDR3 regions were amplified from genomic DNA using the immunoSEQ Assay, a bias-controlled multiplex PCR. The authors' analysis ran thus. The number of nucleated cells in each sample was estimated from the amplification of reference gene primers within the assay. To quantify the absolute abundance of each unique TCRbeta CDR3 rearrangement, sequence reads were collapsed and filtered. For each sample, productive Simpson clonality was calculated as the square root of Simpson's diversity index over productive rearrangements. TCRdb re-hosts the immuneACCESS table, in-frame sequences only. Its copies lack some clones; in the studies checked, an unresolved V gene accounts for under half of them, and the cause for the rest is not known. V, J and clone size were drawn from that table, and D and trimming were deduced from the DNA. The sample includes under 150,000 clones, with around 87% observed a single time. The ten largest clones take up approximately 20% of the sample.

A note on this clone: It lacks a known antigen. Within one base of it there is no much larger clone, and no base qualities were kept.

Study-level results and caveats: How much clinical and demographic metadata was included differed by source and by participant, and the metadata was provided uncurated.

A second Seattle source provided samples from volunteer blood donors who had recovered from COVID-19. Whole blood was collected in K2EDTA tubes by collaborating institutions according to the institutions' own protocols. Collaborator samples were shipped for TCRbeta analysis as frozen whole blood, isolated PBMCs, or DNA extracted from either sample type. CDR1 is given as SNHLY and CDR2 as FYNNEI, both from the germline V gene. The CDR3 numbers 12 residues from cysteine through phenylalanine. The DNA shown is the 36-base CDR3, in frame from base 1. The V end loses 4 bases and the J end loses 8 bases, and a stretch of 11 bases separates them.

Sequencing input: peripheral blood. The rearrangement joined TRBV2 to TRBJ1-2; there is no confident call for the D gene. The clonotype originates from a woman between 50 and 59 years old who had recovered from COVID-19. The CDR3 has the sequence CASSGGLWGYTF. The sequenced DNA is TGTGCCAGCAGTGGAGGGTTATGGGGCTACACCTTC.